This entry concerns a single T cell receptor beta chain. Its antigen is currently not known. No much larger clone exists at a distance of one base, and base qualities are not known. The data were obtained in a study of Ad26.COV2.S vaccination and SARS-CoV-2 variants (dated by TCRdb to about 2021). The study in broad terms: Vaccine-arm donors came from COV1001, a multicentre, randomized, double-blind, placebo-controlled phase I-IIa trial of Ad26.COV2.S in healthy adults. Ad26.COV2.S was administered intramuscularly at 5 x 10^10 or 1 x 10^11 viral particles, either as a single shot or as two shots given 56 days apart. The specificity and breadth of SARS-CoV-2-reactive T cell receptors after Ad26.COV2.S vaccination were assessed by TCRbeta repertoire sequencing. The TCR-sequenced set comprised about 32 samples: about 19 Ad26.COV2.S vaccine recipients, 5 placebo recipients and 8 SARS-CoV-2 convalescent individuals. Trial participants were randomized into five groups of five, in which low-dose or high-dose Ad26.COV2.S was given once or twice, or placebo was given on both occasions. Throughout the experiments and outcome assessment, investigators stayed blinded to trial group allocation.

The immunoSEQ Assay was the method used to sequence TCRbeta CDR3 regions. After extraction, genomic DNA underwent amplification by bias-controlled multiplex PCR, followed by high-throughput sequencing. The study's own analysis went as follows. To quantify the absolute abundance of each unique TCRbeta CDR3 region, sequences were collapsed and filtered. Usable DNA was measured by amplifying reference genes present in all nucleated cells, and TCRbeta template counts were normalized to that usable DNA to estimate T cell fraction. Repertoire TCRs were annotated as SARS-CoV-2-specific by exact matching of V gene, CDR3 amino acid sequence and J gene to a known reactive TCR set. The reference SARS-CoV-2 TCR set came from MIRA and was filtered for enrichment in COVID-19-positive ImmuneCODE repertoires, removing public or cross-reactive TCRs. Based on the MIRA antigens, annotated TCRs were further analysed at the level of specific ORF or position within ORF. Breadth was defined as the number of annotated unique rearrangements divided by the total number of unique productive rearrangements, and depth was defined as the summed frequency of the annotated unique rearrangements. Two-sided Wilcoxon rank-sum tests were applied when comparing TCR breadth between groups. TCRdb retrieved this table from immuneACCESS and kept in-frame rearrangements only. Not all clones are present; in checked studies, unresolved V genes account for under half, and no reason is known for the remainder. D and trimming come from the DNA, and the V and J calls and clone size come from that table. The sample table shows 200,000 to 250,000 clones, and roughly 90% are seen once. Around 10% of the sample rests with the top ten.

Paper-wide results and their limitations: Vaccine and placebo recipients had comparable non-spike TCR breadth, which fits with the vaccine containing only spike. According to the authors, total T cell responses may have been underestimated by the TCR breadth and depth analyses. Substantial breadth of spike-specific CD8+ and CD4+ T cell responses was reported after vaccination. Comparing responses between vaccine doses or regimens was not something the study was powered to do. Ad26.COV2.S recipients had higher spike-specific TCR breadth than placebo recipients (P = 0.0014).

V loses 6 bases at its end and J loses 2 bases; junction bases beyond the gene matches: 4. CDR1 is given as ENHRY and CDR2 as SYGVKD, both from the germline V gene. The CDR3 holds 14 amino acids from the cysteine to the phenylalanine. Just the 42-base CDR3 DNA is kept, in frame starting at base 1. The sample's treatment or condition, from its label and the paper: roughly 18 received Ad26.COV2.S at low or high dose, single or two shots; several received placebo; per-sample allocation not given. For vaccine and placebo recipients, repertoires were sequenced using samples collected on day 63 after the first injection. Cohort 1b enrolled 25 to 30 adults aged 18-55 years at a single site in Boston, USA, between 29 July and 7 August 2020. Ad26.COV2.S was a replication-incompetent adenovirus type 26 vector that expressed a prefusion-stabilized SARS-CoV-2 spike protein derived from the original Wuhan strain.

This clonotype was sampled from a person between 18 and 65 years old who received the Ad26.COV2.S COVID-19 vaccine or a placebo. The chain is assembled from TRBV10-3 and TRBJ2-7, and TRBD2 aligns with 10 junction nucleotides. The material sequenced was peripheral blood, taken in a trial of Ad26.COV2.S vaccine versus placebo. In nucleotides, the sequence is TGTGCCATCAGCCTAGCGGGAGCCCCCTACGAGCAGTACTTC. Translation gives CAISLAGAPYEQYF.